The 8 T cell receptor beta chains presented below share a single source sample, sequenced in a study of PD-1 blockade in classical Hodgkin lymphoma. The time point is: newly diagnosed, previously untreated cHL patient sample. Only in-frame clones appear in the TCRdb table, and some are missing; sequencing was by immunoSEQ multiplex PCR. Of around 50,000 clones in the sample, approximately 91% were seen once. The sequencing input was peripheral blood mononuclear cells (PBMCs). The source of these receptors is a human donor with classical Hodgkin lymphoma.

The rearrangement uses TRBV7-8 and TRBJ1-4; D unclear. Per germline, CDR1 SGHVS and CDR2 FQNEAQ. V dropped 1 base and J dropped 3 bases, with 6 bases sitting between them. CDR3 length: 14 amino acids. The CDR3 DNA reads as TGTGCCAGCAGCTTAGGTCAATCTAATGAAAAACTGTTTTTT. It yields the protein CASSLGQSNEKLFF.

The chain carries TRBV9 and TRBJ2-1; the D gene could be TRBD1 or TRBD2 (6 bases each). CDR1 is SGDLS, CDR2 YYNGEE, per germline. CDR3 length equals 17 residues. With 0 bases removed from V and 0 bases from J, the gap between germline ends came to 13 bases. Here the CDR3 DNA reads TGTGCCAGCAGCGTAGGAGGGGGAGCGGGCTCCTACAATGAGCAGTTCTTC. It translates to CASSVGGGAGSYNEQFF.

V usage is TRBV11-2 and J usage is TRBJ2-7, with D possibly TRBD2 on 6 matching bases. V lost 1 base, J lost 3 bases, and 10 bases lay in between. In germline, CDR1 is SGHAT, CDR2 FQNNGV. The CDR3 covers 14 residues. Written as DNA, the CDR3 is TGTGCCAGCAGCTTAGCGGACTATGACTACGAGCAGTACTTC. Translation gives CASSLADYDYEQYF.

The chain joins TRBV28 to TRBJ2-1, with 10 bases lining up with TRBD2. The V gene's germline CDR1 is MDHEN and CDR2 SYDVKM. Trimming at V came to 10 bases and at J to 10 bases, leaving 10 bases not matched to a gene. CDR3 length: 13 residues. The CDR3: CATLTSGFAEQFF. The CDR3 nucleotides are TGTGCCACCCTGACTAGCGGGTTTGCCGAGCAGTTCTTC.

The chain combines TRBV5-6 with TRBJ2-1, with D perhaps matching TRBD2 (6 bases). This CDR3 contains 13 residues. Trimming took 0 bases from V and 13 from J, leaving 14 bases between them. From germline, CDR1 is SGHDT and CDR2 YYEEEE. CDR3 region: CASSLGARELQFF. CDR3 sequence (DNA): TGTGCCAGCAGCTTGGGAGCCCGGGAGCTTCAGTTCTTC.

This sequence joins TRBV5-6 and TRBJ2-1; D may be TRBD2 (6 bases). CDR1 SGHDT and CDR2 YYEEEE come from the germline V gene. Between the trimmed V and J ends, which lost 4 bases and 5 bases, there was a span of 13 bases. This CDR3 region has 14 residues. CDR3 sequence (DNA): TGTGCCAGCAGCCCACGGGGGTGGGACAATGAGCAGTTCTTC. Translation: CASSPRGWDNEQFF.

V and J are TRBV27 and TRBJ1-5; the D is unclear. The germline V gene has CDR1 MNHEY and CDR2 SMNVEV (reference sequence). Trimming shortened V by 5 bases and J by 6 bases, and 11 bases separated the two germline ends. The CDR3 has 13 amino acids. The DNA for the CDR3 is TGTGCCAGCAGTGTCGGCTTTAGTCAGCCCCAGCATTTT. Its protein is CASSVGFSQPQHF.

The gene calls are TRBV9 and TRBJ1-1, with D possibly TRBD1 on 5 matching bases. The CDR3 loop spans 14 amino acids. Per the germline V gene, CDR1 is SGDLS and CDR2 is YYNGEE. With 0 bases removed from V and 1 base from J, the gap between germline ends came to 7 bases. This chain's CDR3 is CASSVGDRNTEAFF. CDR3 bases: TGTGCCAGCAGCGTAGGAGACAGGAACACTGAAGCTTTCTTT.